The 20 T cell receptor beta chains below were found in one sample sequenced in a study of blood T cells in healthy people across ages. Using a J-beta primer mix together with a sample-barcoded 5' primer, a second PCR was run for roughly 6 to 12 cycles. In TCRdb, the 5' RACE reads were re-called with MiXCR into one record per CDR3 protein. The sample records 1.6 million or so distinct CDR3 sequences, roughly a third being singletons. The specimen was blood. These receptors came from a woman aged 25 to 45 in good health.

This clonotype was seen more than once but under ten times. The V gene is TRBV7-6, the J gene TRBJ2-2; TRBD1 matches 11 bases. Losses at the gene ends were 5 bases for V and 7 bases for J; bases not matched to a gene: 6. Germline assignment: CDR1 SGHVS and CDR2 FNYEAQ. The CDR3 spans 15 residues. The CDR3 coding sequence is TGTGCCAGCAGCCCAGGACAGGGGGCGGTCGGGGAGCTGTTTTTT. Translating it yields CASSPGQGAVGELFF.

This clonotype was counted a few times. This chain links TRBV6-6 with TRBJ2-3, with TRBD2 matching over 9 bases. With 5 bases clipped from V and 4 bases from J, the junction kept 4 bases outside the gene matches. Germline V gives CDR1 MNHNY, CDR2 SVGAGI (reference sequence). The CDR3 totals 14 residues. In nucleotides, the CDR3 is TGTGCCAGCAGTACCCAGCGGGAGGCAGATACGCAGTATTTT. Its protein product is CASSTQREADTQYF.

On this clonotype itself: A read error may be the cause here, since a much bigger clone is one base away. This chain uses TRBV5-1 with TRBJ2-1; possible D gene TRBD2, 6 bases. The CDR3 is 13 amino acids. Germline V CDR1 and CDR2: SGHRS, YFSETQ. The CDR3 here is CASSELGRNERFF. DNA for the CDR3: TGCGCCAGCAGCGAACTAGGGAGGAATGAGCGGTTCTTC. Based on the CDR3 plus reference TRBV5-1 and TRBJ2-1, the full variable domain is KAGVTQTPRYLIKTRGQQVTLSCSPISGHRSVSWYQQTPGQGLQFLFEYFSETQRNKGNFPGRFSGRQFSNSRSEMNVSTLELGDSALYLCASSELGRNERFFGPGTRLTVL.

This clonotype was seen only a few times. This chain uses TRBV6-2 or TRBV6-3 with TRBJ1-1; a possible D gene is TRBD1 (5 bases). Trimming stripped 2 bases from V and 1 base from J, with 8 bases between. The CDR3 has 14 amino acids. Germline lookup yields CDR1 MNHEY and CDR2 SVGEGT. The CDR3 nucleotides read TGTGCCAGCAGTTACGACGACAGGAACACTGAAGCTTTCTTT. It specifies CASSYDDRNTEAFF.

This clonotype was observed a handful of times. The chain is built from TRBV6-1 and TRBJ2-7; D is unclear. The CDR3 covers 13 residues. The germline CDR1 and CDR2 sequences are MNHNS and SASEGT. Trimming removed 6 bases from V and 0 bases from J, with 9 bases in between. The CDR3 region is CASRAQPSYEQYF. The CDR3 nucleotides read TGTGCCAGCAGGGCGCAGCCCTCCTACGAGCAGTACTTC.

This clonotype has just a few counts. The chain combines TRBV5-5 with TRBJ2-4; TRBD2 might be the D (5 bases). The CDR3 sequence is 16 residues long. V lost 3 bases and J 0 bases, leaving 13 bases between the germline ends. From germline, CDR1 is SGHKS and CDR2 YYEKEE (reference sequence). As DNA, the CDR3 is TGTGCCAGCAGCTCCCCAATGGAGGTAGCCAAAAACATTCAGTACTTC. Its protein product is CASSSPMEVAKNIQYF. The full variable domain, with the rest looked up from reference TRBV5-5 and TRBJ2-4, is DAGVTQSPTHLIKTRGQQVTLRCSPISGHKSVSWYQQVLGQGPQFIFQYYEKEERGRGNFPDRFSARQFPNYSSELNVNALLLGDSALYLCASSSPMEVAKNIQYFGAGTRLSVL.

This clonotype appeared once. The chain couples TRBV3-1 to TRBJ2-7; 8 bases agree with TRBD1. V was pared by 0 bases and J by 7 bases, with 2 bases of the junction left unmatched. CDR1 is LGHDT and CDR2 is YNNKEL in the germline V gene (reference sequence). The CDR3 runs 13 residues. CDR3 DNA sequence: TGTGCCAGCAGCCAAGACAGGGGGCTTGAGCAGTACTTC. As protein: CASSQDRGLEQYF.

As concerns this clonotype: Germline and junction disagree at one end, which may indicate a read error. V is TRBV12-3 or TRBV12-4 and J is TRBJ1-1; no clear D. The length of the CDR3 is 14 residues. As DNA, the CDR3 is TGTGCCAACAGTTCCCGCAGATTGAACACTGAAGCTTTCTTT. Its protein is CANSSRRLNTEAFF.

This clonotype has only a few counts. The V gene is TRBV24-1, the J gene TRBJ2-1; D remains ambiguous. The germline CDR1 and CDR2 sequences are KGHDR and SFDVKD. The CDR3 runs to 13 residues. V was cut by 3 bases and J by 6 bases, with 8 bases left in between. The CDR3 spells CATSDLLFNEQFF. In nucleotides, the CDR3 is TGTGCCACCAGTGATCTGTTGTTCAATGAGCAGTTCTTC.

This chain uses TRBV4-1 with TRBJ2-2; D is unresolved. The CDR3 sequence is 19 residues long. From germline, CDR1 is MGHRA and CDR2 YSYEKL. V shed 2 bases and J shed 3 bases, with 22 bases lying between them. CDR3 in amino acids: CASSQPISQLTYDTGELFF. The CDR3 DNA reads as TGCGCCAGCAGCCAACCTATCTCACAATTAACCTACGACACCGGGGAGCTGTTTTTT.

The genes are TRBV20-1 and TRBJ2-1, with a possible D match to TRBD2 (6 bases). CDR3 size: 14 residues. Germline V gene lookup returns CDR1 DFQATT and CDR2 SNEGSKA (reference sequence). V was pared by 5 bases and J by 4 bases, with 15 bases between. Here the CDR3 DNA reads TGCAGTGCTCAGAAGGCGGGACCATACAATGAGCAGTTCTTC. Its protein is CSAQKAGPYNEQFF.

This clonotype showed up just a few times. The chain combines TRBV29-1 with TRBJ1-2; D possibly corresponds to TRBD1 (5 bases). Per the germline V gene, CDR1 is SQVTM and CDR2 is ANQGSEA. The CDR3 sequence is 14 residues long. V was clipped by 7 bases and J by 3 bases, with 18 bases between them. The CDR3: CSARGVPGDYGYTF. CDR3 nucleotide sequence: TGCAGCGCGCGTGGAGTTCCGGGGGACTATGGCTACACCTTC.

This clonotype has ten or more counts. Relative to the germline gene, one junction end is altered; a read error may explain this. V and J are TRBV20-1 and TRBJ1-1; D uncertain. In germline, CDR1 is DFQATT, CDR2 SNEGSKA (reference sequence). The CDR3 is 10 amino acids. The CDR3 DNA reads as TGCAGCGCTAGGGACACTGAAGCTTTCTTT. Its translation is CSARDTEAFF.

This chain connects TRBV4-1 to TRBJ1-5; D may be TRBD1 (5 bases). The CDR3 length is 18 residues. The germline CDR1 and CDR2 sequences are MGHRA and YSYEKL. V dropped 1 base and J dropped 3 bases, with 19 bases sitting between them. The CDR3 here is CASSQVSAGQLYNQPQHF. DNA of the CDR3: TGCGCCAGCAGCCAAGTCTCCGCAGGGCAATTATACAATCAGCCCCAGCATTTT.

Of note for this clonotype: A read error may explain this, as a much larger clone is one base away. The chain carries TRBV4-1 and TRBJ2-7; D gene ambiguous. The DNA end favors TRBJ2-5, so the J call may be wrong. CDR3 length: 16 amino acids. Germline V CDR1 and CDR2: MGHRA, YSYEKL. This chain's CDR3 is CASSQDGTKLAETQYF. The CDR3 DNA follows: TGCGCCAGCAGCCAAGATGGTACGAAGCTGGCGGAGACCCAGTACTTC.

This sequence joins TRBV12-5 and TRBJ1-4; TRBD1 might be the D (5 bases). The CDR3 runs to 19 residues. V lost 4 bases and J 0 bases, leaving 21 bases between the germline ends. In germline, CDR1 is LGHNT, CDR2 FRNRAP. The CDR3, as DNA: TGTGCTAGTGGTTCCCCCCCCGGCAGGGAGCATGCAACTAATGAAAAACTGTTTTTT. This translates into CASGSPPGREHATNEKLFF.

J is TRBJ1-4 and V is TRBV20-1, with a possible D match to TRBD1 (6 bases). This CDR3 region has 16 residues. Trimming shortened V by 6 bases and J by 2 bases, and 19 bases separated the two germline ends. Germline V gives CDR1 DFQATT, CDR2 SNEGSKA (reference sequence). In DNA, the CDR3 is TGCAGTGCCCCTCAACAAGGGGGGTTCACTAATGAAAAACTGTTTTTT. The encoded protein is CSAPQQGGFTNEKLFF.

This clonotype appeared a few times. The rearrangement joins TRBV10-3 to TRBJ2-7; TRBD1 matches at 10 bases. CDR1 ENHRY and CDR2 SYGVKD come from the germline V gene. Unmatched junction bases numbered 8, after V lost 10 bases and J lost 2 bases. The CDR3 contains 14 residues. CDR3 region: CATSGQGTPYEQYF. The CDR3 DNA reads as TGTGCCACATCGGGACAGGGGACTCCCTACGAGCAGTACTTC.

The chain has TRBV28 and TRBJ1-2; 7 bases line up with TRBD1. Losses at the gene ends were 6 bases for V and 1 base for J; bases not matched to a gene: 8. This CDR3 is 15 amino acids long. Germline loops: CDR1 MDHEN, CDR2 SYDVKM. CDR3 sequence (DNA): TGTGCCAGCAGGTTAACGGGACAGTTTAACTATGGCTACACCTTC. Translating it yields CASRLTGQFNYGYTF.

This chain links TRBV7-8 with TRBJ2-3; D is tentatively TRBD1 or TRBD2 (6 bases each). Trimming shortened V by 3 bases and J by 6 bases, and 13 bases separated the two germline ends. Germline loops: CDR1 SGHVS, CDR2 FQNEAQ. This CDR3 comprises 14 residues. CDR3 bases: TGTGCCAGCAGCTTTGGGGGGCACGGGGATACGCAGTATTTT. Translated, it gives CASSFGGHGDTQYF. Drawing the rest from reference TRBV7-8 and TRBJ2-3, the complete variable domain is GAGVSQSPRYKVAKRGQDVALRCDPISGHVSLFWYQQALGQGPEFLTYFQNEAQLDKSGLPSDRFFAERPEGSVSTLKIQRTQQEDSAVYLCASSFGGHGDTQYFGPGTRLTVL.